The clone carrying this TCR beta chain was counted between two and nine times. This likely reflects a read error, since a far larger clone is one base away. The CDR3 extends over 13 amino acids. Germline V gene sequence: CDR1 MNHNY, CDR2 SVGAGI (reference sequence). Trimming left V 7 bases short and J 0 bases short, with 9 bases between. These data originate in a study of low-dose radiotherapy and immunotherapy resistance in tumors. This sample's time point: before trial treatment. First-strand cDNA used TRAV- and TRBV-specific primers, covering alpha and beta chains. Amplification, which lasted roughly 20 PCR cycles, used a constant-region primer and V-primer adapter to amplify TCRs. In vitro transcription served to amplify the mRNA that had been isolated. Each CDR3 protein gets one entry after TCRdb re-called the reads with MiXCR. Of tens of thousands of distinct CDR3 sequences listed, about 18% are singletons.

The chain uses TRBV6-6 and TRBJ1-1, with no clear D. The sequence was collected from a male donor with prostate cancer. Material: PBMCs, obtained before treatment. The CDR3 region is CASNLKMNTEAFF. The CDR3 nucleotides are TGTGCCAGCAACCTGAAAATGAACACTGAAGCTTTCTTT.